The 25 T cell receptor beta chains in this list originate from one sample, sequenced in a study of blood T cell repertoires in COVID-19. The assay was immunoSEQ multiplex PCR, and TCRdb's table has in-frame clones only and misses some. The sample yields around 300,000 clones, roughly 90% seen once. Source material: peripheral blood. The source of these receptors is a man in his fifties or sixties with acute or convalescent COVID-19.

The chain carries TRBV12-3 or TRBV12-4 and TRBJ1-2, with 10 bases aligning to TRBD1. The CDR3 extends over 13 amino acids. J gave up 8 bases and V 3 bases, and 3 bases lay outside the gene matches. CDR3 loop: CASSFGTGVGYTF. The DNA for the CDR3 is TGTGCCAGCAGTTTCGGGACAGGGGTGGGCTACACCTTC.

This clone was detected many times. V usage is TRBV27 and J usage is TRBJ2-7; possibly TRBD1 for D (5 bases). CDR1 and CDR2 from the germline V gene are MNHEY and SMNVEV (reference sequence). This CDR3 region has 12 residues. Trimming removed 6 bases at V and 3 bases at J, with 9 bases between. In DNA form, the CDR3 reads TGTGCCAGCAGCCAGGACAACTACGAGCAGTACTTC. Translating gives CASSQDNYEQYF.

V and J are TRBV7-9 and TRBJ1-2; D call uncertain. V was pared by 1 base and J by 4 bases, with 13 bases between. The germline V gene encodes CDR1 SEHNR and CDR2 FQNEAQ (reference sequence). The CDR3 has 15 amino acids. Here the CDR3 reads CASSLEGPRAYGYTF. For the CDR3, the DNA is TGTGCCAGCAGCTTAGAAGGGCCGAGGGCCTATGGCTACACCTTC.

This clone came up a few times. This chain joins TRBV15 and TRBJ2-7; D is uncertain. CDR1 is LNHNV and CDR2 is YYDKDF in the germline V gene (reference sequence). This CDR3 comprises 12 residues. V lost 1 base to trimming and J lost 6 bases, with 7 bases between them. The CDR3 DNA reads TGTGCCACCAGCAGAGTGGAGTTCGAGCAGTACTTC. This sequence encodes CATSRVEFEQYF.

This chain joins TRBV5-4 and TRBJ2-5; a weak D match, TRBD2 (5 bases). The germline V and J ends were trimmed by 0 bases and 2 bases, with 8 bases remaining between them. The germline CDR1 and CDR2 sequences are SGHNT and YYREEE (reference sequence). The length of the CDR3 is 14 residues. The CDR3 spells CASSLGREQETQYF. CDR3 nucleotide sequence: TGTGCCAGCAGCTTGGGACGGGAACAAGAGACCCAGTACTTC.

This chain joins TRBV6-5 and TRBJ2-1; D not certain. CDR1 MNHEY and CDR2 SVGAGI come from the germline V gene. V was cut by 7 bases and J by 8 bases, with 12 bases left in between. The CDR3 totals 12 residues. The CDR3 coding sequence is TGTGCCAGCACGGAGCAGCGCTATGAGCAGTTCTTC. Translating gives CASTEQRYEQFF.

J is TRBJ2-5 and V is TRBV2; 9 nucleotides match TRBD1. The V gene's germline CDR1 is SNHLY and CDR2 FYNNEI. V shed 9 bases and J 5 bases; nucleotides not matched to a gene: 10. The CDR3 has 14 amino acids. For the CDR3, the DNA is TGTGCCAGTACAGGGACAGGGCGAATGGAGACCCAGTACTTC. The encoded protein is CASTGTGRMETQYF.

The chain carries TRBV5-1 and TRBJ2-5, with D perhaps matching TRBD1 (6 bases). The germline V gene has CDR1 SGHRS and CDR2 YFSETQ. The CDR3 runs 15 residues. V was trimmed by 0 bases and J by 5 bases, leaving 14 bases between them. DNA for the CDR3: TGCGCCAGCAGCTTGGCCAGGGGCCGCCTGGAGACCCAGTACTTC. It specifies CASSLARGRLETQYF.

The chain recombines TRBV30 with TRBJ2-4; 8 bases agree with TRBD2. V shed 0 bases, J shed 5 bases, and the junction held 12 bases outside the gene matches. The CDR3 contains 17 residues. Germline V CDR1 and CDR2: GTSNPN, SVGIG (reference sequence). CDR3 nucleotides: TGTGCCTGGAGTGTACCCTACGGACGGGGGGGCCAAAACATTCAGTACTTC. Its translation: CAWSVPYGRGGQNIQYF.

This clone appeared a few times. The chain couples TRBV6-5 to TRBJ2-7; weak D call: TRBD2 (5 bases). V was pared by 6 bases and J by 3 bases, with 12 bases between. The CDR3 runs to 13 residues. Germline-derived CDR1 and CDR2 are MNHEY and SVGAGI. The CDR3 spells CASRLGPYYEQYF. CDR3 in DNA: TGTGCCAGCAGACTAGGACCCTACTACGAGCAGTACTTC.

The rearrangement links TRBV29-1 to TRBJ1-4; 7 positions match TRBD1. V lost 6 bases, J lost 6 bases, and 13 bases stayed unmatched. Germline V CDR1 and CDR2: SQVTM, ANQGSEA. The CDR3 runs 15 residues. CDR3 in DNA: TGCAGCGTGTCCTCATCCAGGACAGGATATGAAAAACTGTTTTTT. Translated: CSVSSSRTGYEKLFF.

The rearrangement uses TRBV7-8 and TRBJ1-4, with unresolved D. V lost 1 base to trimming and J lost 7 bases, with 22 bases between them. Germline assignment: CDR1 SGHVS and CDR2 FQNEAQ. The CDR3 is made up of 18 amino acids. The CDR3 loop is CASSLVYVDERRGEKLFF. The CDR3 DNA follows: TGTGCCAGCAGCTTAGTCTATGTTGATGAAAGGCGGGGTGAAAAACTGTTTTTT.

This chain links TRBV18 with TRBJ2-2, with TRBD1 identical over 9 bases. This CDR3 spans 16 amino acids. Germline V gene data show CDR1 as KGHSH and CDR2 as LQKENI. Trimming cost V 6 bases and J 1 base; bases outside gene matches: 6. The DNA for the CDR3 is TGTGCCAGCTCCCCTGAGGACAGGGGGAACACCGGGGAGCTGTTTTTT. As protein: CASSPEDRGNTGELFF.

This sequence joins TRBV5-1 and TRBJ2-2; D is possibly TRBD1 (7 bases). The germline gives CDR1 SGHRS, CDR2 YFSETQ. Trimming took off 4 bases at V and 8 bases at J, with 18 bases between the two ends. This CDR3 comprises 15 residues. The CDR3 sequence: CASSPIRGDQGELFF. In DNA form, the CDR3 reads TGCGCCAGCAGCCCCATCAGGGGGGACCAGGGGGAGCTGTTTTTT. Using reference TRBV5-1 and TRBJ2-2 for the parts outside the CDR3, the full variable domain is KAGVTQTPRYLIKTRGQQVTLSCSPISGHRSVSWYQQTPGQGLQFLFEYFSETQRNKGNFPGRFSGRQFSNSRSEMNVSTLELGDSALYLCASSPIRGDQGELFFGEGSRLTVL.

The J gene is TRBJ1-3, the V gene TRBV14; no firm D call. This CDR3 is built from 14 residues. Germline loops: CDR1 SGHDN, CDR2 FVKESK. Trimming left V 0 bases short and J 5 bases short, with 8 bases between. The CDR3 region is CASSQETGRNTIYF. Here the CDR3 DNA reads TGTGCCAGCAGCCAAGAAACCGGGAGAAACACCATATATTTT.

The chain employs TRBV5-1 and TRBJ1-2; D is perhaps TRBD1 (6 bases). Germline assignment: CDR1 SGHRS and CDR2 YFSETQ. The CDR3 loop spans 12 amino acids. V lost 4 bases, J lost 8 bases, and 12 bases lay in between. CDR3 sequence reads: CASSVQGEGYTF. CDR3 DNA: TGCGCCAGCAGCGTACAGGGAGAAGGCTACACCTTC.

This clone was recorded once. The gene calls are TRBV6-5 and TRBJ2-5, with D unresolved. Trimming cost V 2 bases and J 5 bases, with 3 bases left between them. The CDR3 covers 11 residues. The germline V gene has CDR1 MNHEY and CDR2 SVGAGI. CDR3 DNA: TGTGCCAGCAGTTACGGCGAGACCCAGTACTTC. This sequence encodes CASSYGETQYF.

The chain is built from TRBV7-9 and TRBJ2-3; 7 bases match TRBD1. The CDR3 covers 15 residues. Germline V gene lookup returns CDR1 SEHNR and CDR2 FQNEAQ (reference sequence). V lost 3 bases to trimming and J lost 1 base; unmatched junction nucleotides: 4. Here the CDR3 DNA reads TGTGCCAGCAGCTTCAGACAGGGTGGCACAGATACGCAGTATTTT. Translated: CASSFRQGGTDTQYF.

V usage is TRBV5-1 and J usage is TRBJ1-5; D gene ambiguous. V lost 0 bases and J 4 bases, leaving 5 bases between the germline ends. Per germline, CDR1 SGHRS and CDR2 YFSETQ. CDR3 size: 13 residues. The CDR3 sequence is CASSLELNQPQHF. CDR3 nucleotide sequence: TGCGCCAGCAGCTTGGAGCTGAATCAGCCCCAGCATTTT. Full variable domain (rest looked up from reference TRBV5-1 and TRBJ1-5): KAGVTQTPRYLIKTRGQQVTLSCSPISGHRSVSWYQQTPGQGLQFLFEYFSETQRNKGNFPGRFSGRQFSNSRSEMNVSTLELGDSALYLCASSLELNQPQHFGDGTRLSIL.

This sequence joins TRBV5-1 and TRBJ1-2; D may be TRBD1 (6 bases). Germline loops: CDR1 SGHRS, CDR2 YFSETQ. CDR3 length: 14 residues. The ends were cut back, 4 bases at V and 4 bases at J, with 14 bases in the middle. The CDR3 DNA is TGCGCCAGCAGCCCAGGGGACCTTTCCTATGGCTACACCTTC. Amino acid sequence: CASSPGDLSYGYTF.

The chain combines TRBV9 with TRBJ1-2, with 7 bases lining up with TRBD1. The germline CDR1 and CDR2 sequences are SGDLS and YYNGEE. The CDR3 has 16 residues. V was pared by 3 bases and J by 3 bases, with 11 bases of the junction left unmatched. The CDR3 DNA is TGTGCCAGCAGCGCGGACTCGGGACAGAAGTACTATGGCTACACCTTC. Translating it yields CASSADSGQKYYGYTF.

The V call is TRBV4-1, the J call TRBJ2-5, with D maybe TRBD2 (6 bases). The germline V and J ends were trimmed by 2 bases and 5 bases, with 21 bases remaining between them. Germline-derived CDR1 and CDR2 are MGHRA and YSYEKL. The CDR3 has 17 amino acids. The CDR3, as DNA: TGCGCCAGCAGCCAACGGGCAGCCGGGACTGGAGCGGAGACCCAGTACTTC. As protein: CASSQRAAGTGAETQYF.

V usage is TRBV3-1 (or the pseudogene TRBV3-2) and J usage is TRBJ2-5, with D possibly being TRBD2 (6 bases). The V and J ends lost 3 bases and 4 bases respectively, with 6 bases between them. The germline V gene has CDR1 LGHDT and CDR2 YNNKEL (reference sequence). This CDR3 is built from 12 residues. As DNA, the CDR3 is TGTGCCAGCAGCCAGGGGGGAGAGACCCAGTACTTC. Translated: CASSQGGETQYF.

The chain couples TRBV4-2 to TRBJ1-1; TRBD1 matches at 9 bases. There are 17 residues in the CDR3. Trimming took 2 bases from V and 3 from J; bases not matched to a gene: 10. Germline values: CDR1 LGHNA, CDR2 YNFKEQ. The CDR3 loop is CASSQPGGDREDTEAFF. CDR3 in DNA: TGTGCCAGCAGCCAACCCGGCGGGGACAGGGAAGACACTGAAGCTTTCTTT.

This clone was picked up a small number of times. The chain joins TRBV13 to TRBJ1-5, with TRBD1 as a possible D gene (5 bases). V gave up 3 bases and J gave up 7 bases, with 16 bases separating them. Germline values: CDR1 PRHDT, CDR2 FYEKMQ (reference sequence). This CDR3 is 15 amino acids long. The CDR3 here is CASSLGREIGQPQHF. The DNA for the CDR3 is TGTGCCAGCAGCTTGGGCAGGGAAATAGGGCAGCCCCAGCATTTT.